Shown below are 22 T cell receptor beta chains from a single sample sequenced in a study of OX40 agonist ivuxolimab in advanced cancers. Library construction relied on the immunoSEQ multiplex PCR assay. TCRdb's version of the immuneACCESS table is confined to in-frame rearrangements and falls short of the full clone set. An unresolved V gene accounts for under half of the shortfall where checked; the remainder is of unknown origin. The sample has 81,000 or so clones on record, around nine tenths of them singletons. In total, the top ten clones hold approximately 0.47% of the sample. Source: CD4+ or CD8+ T cells sorted from blood, taken in a trial of the OX40 agonist ivuxolimab. The receptors here all came from an adult with an advanced solid tumor such as melanoma, head and neck, liver or kidney cancer.

The rearrangement uses TRBV29-1 and TRBJ2-5, with 7 bases identical to TRBD2. The junction had 14 bases not matched to a gene; V was cut back by 7 bases and J by 0 bases. This CDR3 is built from 16 residues. Germline V gene data show CDR1 as SQVTM and CDR2 as ANQGSEA. CDR3 loop: CSGASGGDTYQETQYF. The CDR3 DNA reads as TGCAGCGGCGCTAGTGGGGGGGATACGTACCAAGAGACCCAGTACTTC. The full variable domain, its missing parts supplied by reference TRBV29-1 and TRBJ2-5, is SAVISQKPSRDICQRGTSLTIQCQVDSQVTMMFWYRQQPGQSLTLIATANQGSEATYESGFVIDKFPISRPNLTFSTLTVSNMSPEDSSIYLCSGASGGDTYQETQYFGPGTRLLVL.

The J gene is TRBJ2-7, the V gene TRBV5-1; 9 nucleotides line up with TRBD1. Germline-derived CDR1 and CDR2 are SGHRS and YFSETQ. With 2 bases clipped from V and 3 bases from J, the junction kept 3 bases outside the gene matches. This CDR3 has 14 residues. The CDR3 loop is CASSFMDRGYEQYF. In nucleotides, the CDR3 is TGCGCCAGCAGCTTCATGGACAGGGGCTACGAGCAGTACTTC. Full variable domain (missing parts from reference TRBV5-1 and TRBJ2-7): KAGVTQTPRYLIKTRGQQVTLSCSPISGHRSVSWYQQTPGQGLQFLFEYFSETQRNKGNFPGRFSGRQFSNSRSEMNVSTLELGDSALYLCASSFMDRGYEQYFGPGTRLTVT.

J is TRBJ2-5 and V is TRBV6-5; 9 bases fit TRBD1. CDR1 MNHEY and CDR2 SVGAGI come from the germline V gene. With V trimmed by 6 bases and J by 5 bases, 10 bases remained unmatched. The CDR3 loop spans 15 amino acids. For the CDR3, the DNA is TGTGCCAGCAGAGACCCGGGACAGGGTCTGGAGACCCAGTACTTC. Translating it yields CASRDPGQGLETQYF.

The chain combines TRBV7-9 with TRBJ2-1; D call uncertain. Germline V gene lookup returns CDR1 SEHNR and CDR2 FQNEAQ (reference sequence). Trimming pared 6 bases from V and 8 bases from J, leaving 5 bases between. There are 10 residues in the CDR3. The chain's CDR3 is CASSRHEQFF. As DNA, the CDR3 is TGTGCCAGCAGTCGACATGAGCAGTTCTTC.

The chain uses TRBV5-1 and TRBJ1-2; TRBD1 matches at 12 bases. V gave up 2 bases and J gave up 8 bases; unmatched junction bases: 4. This CDR3 is 14 amino acids long. Germline loops: CDR1 SGHRS, CDR2 YFSETQ. The CDR3 sequence is CASSFGTGGGGYTF. For the CDR3, the DNA is TGCGCCAGCAGCTTCGGGACAGGGGGCGGAGGCTACACCTTC.

V gene TRBV18 combines with J gene TRBJ2-2, with D hard to call. V lost 8 bases and J 4 bases, leaving 11 bases between the germline ends. The CDR3 consists of 13 residues. Per the germline V gene, CDR1 is KGHSH and CDR2 is LQKENI. CDR3 protein: CASQDTTTGELFF. DNA for the CDR3: TGTGCCAGCCAGGATACCACCACCGGGGAGCTGTTTTTT.

The chain has TRBV6-5 and TRBJ2-5; D is uncertain. V lost 6 bases and J lost 5, with 10 bases in between. The CDR3 loop spans 12 amino acids. Per the germline V gene, CDR1 is MNHEY and CDR2 is SVGAGI. The CDR3 protein is CASRPSGETQYF. The CDR3 DNA is TGTGCCAGCAGACCCAGTGGGGAGACCCAGTACTTC.

V and J are TRBV19 and TRBJ2-7, with a tentative D call TRBD1 (6 bases). CDR1 and CDR2 from the germline V gene are LNHDA and SQIVND (reference sequence). V dropped 5 bases and J dropped 2 bases, with 13 bases sitting between them. The CDR3 totals 14 residues. The CDR3 loop is CASSVQGSPYEQYF. In nucleotides, the CDR3 is TGTGCCAGTAGTGTACAGGGTTCCCCCTACGAGCAGTACTTC.

V usage is TRBV12-5 and J usage is TRBJ1-2; D may be TRBD1 (5 bases). Trimming stripped 7 bases from V and 8 bases from J, with 17 bases between. Per the germline V gene, CDR1 is LGHNT and CDR2 is FRNRAP. There are 13 residues in the CDR3. This CDR3 is CASANQGMGGYTF. The DNA of the CDR3 is TGTGCTAGTGCAAATCAGGGAATGGGAGGCTACACCTTC.

The chain couples TRBV7-2 to TRBJ1-2; no clear D gene. CDR3 length equals 15 residues. The ends were cut back, 5 bases at V and 4 bases at J, with 17 bases in the middle. CDR1 SGHTA and CDR2 FQGNSA come from the germline V gene. Written as DNA, the CDR3 is TGTGCCAGCAGCCCCCTCCTAGGAGAGGGCTATGGCTACACCTTC. Translation gives CASSPLLGEGYGYTF.

This rearrangement joins TRBV5-1 to TRBJ1-4; 7 nucleotides agree with TRBD1. CDR3 length equals 14 residues. CDR1 and CDR2 from the germline V gene are SGHRS and YFSETQ. The ends lost 4 bases at V and 5 bases at J; junction bases unmatched: 5. CDR3 DNA sequence: TGCGCCAGCAGCCGCACAGGGGAGAATGAAAAACTGTTTTTT. Residues: CASSRTGENEKLFF.

V gene TRBV2 combines with J gene TRBJ1-2; D not certain. Germline CDR1 reads SNHLY; CDR2 reads FYNNEI. The CDR3 extends over 12 amino acids. Trimming pared 10 bases from V and 5 bases from J, leaving 14 bases between. CDR3 amino acids: CATRRVLYGYTF. In DNA, the CDR3 is TGTGCCACCCGGAGGGTCCTGTATGGCTACACCTTC. Filled out from reference TRBV2 and TRBJ1-2, the complete variable domain reads EPEVTQTPSHQVTQMGQEVILRCVPISNHLYFYWYRQILGQKVEFLVSFYNNEISEKSEIFDDQFSVERPDGSNFTLKIRSTKLEDSAMYFCATRRVLYGYTFGSGTRLTVV.

The chain carries TRBV6-1 and TRBJ1-2; a weak D match, TRBD1 (5 bases). The ends were cut back, 2 bases at V and 0 bases at J, with 16 bases in the middle. This CDR3 has 17 amino acids. Germline V lookup: CDR1 MNHNS, CDR2 SASEGT. The CDR3 sequence: CASSESFGQGSNYGYTF. The CDR3 coding sequence is TGTGCCAGCAGTGAAAGCTTTGGTCAGGGATCTAACTATGGCTACACCTTC.

This clone was detected once. The chain has TRBV2 and TRBJ1-3, with D perhaps TRBD1 (6 bases). Trimming left V 3 bases short and J 4 bases short, with 10 bases between. CDR1 is SNHLY, CDR2 FYNNEI, per germline. The CDR3 sequence is 14 residues long. CDR3 nucleotide sequence: TGTGCCAGCAGTGAGCAGGGGTCAGGAAACACCATATATTTT. This gives the protein CASSEQGSGNTIYF.

The J gene is TRBJ2-3, the V gene TRBV2, with D possibly TRBD2 on 6 matching bases. The V gene lost 6 bases and the J gene lost 3 bases, with 13 bases spanning the gap. CDR1 and CDR2 (germline): SNHLY, FYNNEI. CDR3 length: 14 residues. CDR3 bases: TGTGCCAGCAGGAGACTAGAGTTGACAGATACGCAGTATTTT. Translated, it gives CASRRLELTDTQYF.

The count of this clone is one. The V and J genes are TRBV7-3 and TRBJ1-1; D remains ambiguous. The CDR3 is 14 amino acids. Germline-derived CDR1 and CDR2 are SGHTA and FQGTGA. V was clipped by 5 bases and J by 2 bases, with 12 bases between them. The CDR3 DNA reads as TGTGCCAGCAGCACCGGACGGGAAAACACTGAAGCTTTCTTT. It encodes CASSTGRENTEAFF.

This clone was observed a few times. The CDR3 sequence: CASSPTSGGLVETQYF. The CDR3 DNA reads TGTGCCAGCAGCCCGACTAGTGGGGGGTTAGTAGAGACCCAGTACTTC. The chain carries TRBV5-4 and TRBJ2-5, with D perhaps matching TRBD2 (6 bases). This CDR3 comprises 16 residues. Trimming took 4 bases from V and 4 from J, leaving 20 bases between them. From germline, CDR1 is SGHNT and CDR2 YYREEE (reference sequence). The complete variable domain, with remaining parts taken from reference TRBV5-4 and TRBJ2-5, reads ETGVTQSPTHLIKTRGQQVTLRCSSQSGHNTVSWYQQALGQGPQFIFQYYREEENGRGNFPPRFSGLQFPNYSSELNVNALELDDSALYLCASSPTSGGLVETQYFGPGTRLLVL.

This clone was seen only once. This chain links TRBV29-1 with TRBJ1-5; 7 nucleotides agree with TRBD1. Germline V gene sequence: CDR1 SQVTM, CDR2 ANQGSEA. V dropped 3 bases and J dropped 6; count of bases not matched to a gene: 5. The CDR3 totals 13 residues. The CDR3 sequence: CSVEEGAGQPQHF. CDR3 sequence (DNA): TGCAGCGTTGAGGAGGGGGCGGGTCAGCCCCAGCATTTT. Full variable domain (missing parts from reference TRBV29-1 and TRBJ1-5): SAVISQKPSRDICQRGTSLTIQCQVDSQVTMMFWYRQQPGQSLTLIATANQGSEATYESGFVIDKFPISRPNLTFSTLTVSNMSPEDSSIYLCSVEEGAGQPQHFGDGTRLSIL.

The count of this clone is one. The V and J genes are TRBV5-5 and TRBJ1-5; D is unresolved. This CDR3 comprises 15 residues. Germline CDR1 is SGHKS and CDR2 is YYEKEE (reference sequence). The V gene lost 2 bases and the J gene lost 4 bases, with 13 bases spanning the gap. The CDR3 here is CASSFDGSRNQPQHF. CDR3 in DNA: TGTGCCAGCAGCTTTGACGGTAGCCGAAATCAGCCCCAGCATTTT. Full variable domain (outside the CDR3, taken from reference TRBV5-5 and TRBJ1-5): DAGVTQSPTHLIKTRGQQVTLRCSPISGHKSVSWYQQVLGQGPQFIFQYYEKEERGRGNFPDRFSARQFPNYSSELNVNALLLGDSALYLCASSFDGSRNQPQHFGDGTRLSIL.

This clone is a singleton in its sample. V usage is TRBV7-6 and J usage is TRBJ1-1, with D possibly TRBD1 on 5 matching bases. The CDR3 has 15 amino acids. The germline V gene encodes CDR1 SGHVS and CDR2 FNYEAQ. The V end lost 3 bases, the J end lost 1 base, and 12 bases lay between the germline ends. The CDR3 loop reads CASSFDTGGNTEAFF. Written as DNA, the CDR3 is TGTGCCAGCAGCTTTGACACAGGAGGGAACACTGAAGCTTTCTTT.

This clone turned up a few times. The CDR3, as DNA: TGTGCCAGCCCCGCTCTGGGGGATTCACCCCTCCACTTT. It is translated as CASPALGDSPLHF. This chain uses TRBV2 with TRBJ1-6, with D perhaps matching TRBD1 (5 bases). The CDR3 has 13 amino acids. V dropped 8 bases and J dropped 8 bases, with 13 bases sitting between them. Germline assignment: CDR1 SNHLY and CDR2 FYNNEI.

The genes are TRBV6-5 and TRBJ2-7, with a tentative D call TRBD1 (6 bases). Germline CDR1 and CDR2: MNHEY and SVGAGI. This CDR3 has 13 residues. Trimming pared 6 bases from V and 2 bases from J, leaving 11 bases between. The DNA of the CDR3 is TGTGCCAGCAGAGGGACAACAGCCTACGAGCAGTACTTC. Residues: CASRGTTAYEQYF.